This T cell receptor (beta chain) was sequenced for a study of T cells in Graves' hyperthyroidism and ophthalmopathy. General study points: Ophthalmopathy was identified by the model a median approximately 6.9 months ahead of onset.

There were TCR beta CDR3 regions amplified from RNA transcripts. Primed by the HTBI set, a first-round RT-PCR was run on the TCR CDR3. MiXCR, run by TCRdb on the multiplex PCR reads, gives a single entry per CDR3 protein. This table has more than 600,000 distinct CDR3 sequences, about 17% appearing once. As concerns this clonotype: The antigen is undetermined.

Patients were excluded because of uncontrolled infection, other autoimmune disease, pregnancy or lactation. V lost 3 bases and J lost 3, with 12 bases in between. Germline V CDR1 and CDR2: MGHRA, YSYEKL. The CDR3 has 15 residues. The TCR sequence derives from a man aged 18-30 years with Graves' hyperthyroidism. Specimen: blood. V usage is TRBV4-1 and J usage is TRBJ1-5, with a weak D call TRBD1 (5 bases). The CDR3 loop reads CASSQIGATNQPQHF. In DNA form, the CDR3 reads TGCGCCAGCAGCCAGATAGGGGCTACCAATCAGCCCCAGCATTTT.